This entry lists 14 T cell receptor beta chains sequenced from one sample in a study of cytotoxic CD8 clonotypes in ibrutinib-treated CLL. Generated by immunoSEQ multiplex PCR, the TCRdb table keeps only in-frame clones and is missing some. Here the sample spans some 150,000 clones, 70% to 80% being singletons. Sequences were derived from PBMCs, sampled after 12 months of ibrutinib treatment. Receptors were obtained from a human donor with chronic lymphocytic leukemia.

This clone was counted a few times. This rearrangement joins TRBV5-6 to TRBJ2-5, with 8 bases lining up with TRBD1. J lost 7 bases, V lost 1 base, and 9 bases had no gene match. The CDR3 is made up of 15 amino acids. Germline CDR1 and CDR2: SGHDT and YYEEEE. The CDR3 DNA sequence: TGTGCCAGCAGCTTGTTTACAGGGGGTTTTGGGACCCAGTACTTC. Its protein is CASSLFTGGFGTQYF.

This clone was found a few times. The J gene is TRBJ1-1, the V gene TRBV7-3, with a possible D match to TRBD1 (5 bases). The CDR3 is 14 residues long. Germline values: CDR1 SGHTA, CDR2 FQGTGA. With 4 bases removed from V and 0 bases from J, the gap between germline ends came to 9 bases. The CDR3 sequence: CASSSGTVNTEAFF. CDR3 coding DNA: TGTGCCAGCAGCTCCGGGACTGTGAACACTGAAGCTTTCTTT.

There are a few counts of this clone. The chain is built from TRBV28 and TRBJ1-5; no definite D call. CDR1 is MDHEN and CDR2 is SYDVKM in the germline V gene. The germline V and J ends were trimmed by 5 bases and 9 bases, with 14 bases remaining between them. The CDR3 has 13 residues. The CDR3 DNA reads TGTGCCAGCAGTCCCGGAGGCGGCCCGCCCCAGCATTTT. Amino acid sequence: CASSPGGGPPQHF.

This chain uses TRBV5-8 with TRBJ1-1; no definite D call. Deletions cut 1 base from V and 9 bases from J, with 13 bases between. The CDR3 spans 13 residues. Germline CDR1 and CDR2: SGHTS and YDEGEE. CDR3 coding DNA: TGTGCCAGCAGCTTGAGGGTAGCAGGTCAAGCTTTCTTT. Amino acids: CASSLRVAGQAFF. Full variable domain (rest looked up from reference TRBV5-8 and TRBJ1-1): EAGVTQSPTHLIKTRGQQATLRCSPISGHTSVYWYQQALGLGLQFLLWYDEGEERNRGNFPPRFSGRQFPNYSSELNVNALELEDSALYLCASSLRVAGQAFFGQGTRLTVV.

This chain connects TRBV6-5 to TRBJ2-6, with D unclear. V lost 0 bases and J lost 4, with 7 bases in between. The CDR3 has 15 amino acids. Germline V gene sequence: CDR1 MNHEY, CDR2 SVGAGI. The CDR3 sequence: CASSYSRTGANVLTF. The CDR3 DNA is TGTGCCAGCAGTTACTCCCGGACCGGGGCCAACGTCCTGACTTTC.

DNA of the CDR3: TGTGCCAGCAGCTACGGACAGGCAAATGGCTACACCTTC. Its translation is CASSYGQANGYTF. The V gene is TRBV28, the J gene TRBJ1-2; 7 nucleotides agree with TRBD1. J was trimmed by 6 bases and V by 6 bases; bases with no gene match: 7. Germline lookup yields CDR1 MDHEN and CDR2 SYDVKM. This CDR3 region has 13 residues.

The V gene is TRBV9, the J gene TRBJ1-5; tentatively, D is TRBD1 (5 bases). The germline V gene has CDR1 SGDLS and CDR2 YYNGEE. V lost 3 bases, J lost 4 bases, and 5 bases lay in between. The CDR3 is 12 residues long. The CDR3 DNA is TGTGCCAGCAGCGCAGGGAATCAGCCCCAGCATTTT. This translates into CASSAGNQPQHF.

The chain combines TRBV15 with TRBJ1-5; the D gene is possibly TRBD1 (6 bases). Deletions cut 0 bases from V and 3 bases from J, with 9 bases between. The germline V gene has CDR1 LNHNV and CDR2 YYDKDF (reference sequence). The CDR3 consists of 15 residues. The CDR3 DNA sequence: TGTGCCACCAGCAGAGATGGACAGATCAATCAGCCCCAGCATTTT. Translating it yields CATSRDGQINQPQHF.

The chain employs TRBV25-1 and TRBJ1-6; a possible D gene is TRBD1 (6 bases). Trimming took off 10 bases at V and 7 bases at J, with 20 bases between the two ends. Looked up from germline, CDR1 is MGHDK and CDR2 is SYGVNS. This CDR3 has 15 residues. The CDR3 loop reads CATQIRGVQNSPLHF. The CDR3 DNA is TGTGCCACCCAGATCAGGGGAGTTCAGAATTCACCCCTCCACTTT.

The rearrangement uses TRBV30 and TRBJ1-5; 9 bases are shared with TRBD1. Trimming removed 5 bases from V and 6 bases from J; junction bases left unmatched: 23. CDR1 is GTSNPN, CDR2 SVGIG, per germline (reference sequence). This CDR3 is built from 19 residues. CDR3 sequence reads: CAWDTARTGAPVKTQPQHF. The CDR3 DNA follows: TGTGCCTGGGACACAGCTAGGACAGGGGCTCCGGTTAAGACTCAGCCCCAGCATTTT. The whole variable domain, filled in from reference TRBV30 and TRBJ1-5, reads SQTIHQWPATLVQPVGSPLSLECTVEGTSNPNLYWYRQAAGRGLQLLFYSVGIGQISSEVPQNLSASRPQDRQFILSSKKLLLSDSGFYLCAWDTARTGAPVKTQPQHFGDGTRLSIL.

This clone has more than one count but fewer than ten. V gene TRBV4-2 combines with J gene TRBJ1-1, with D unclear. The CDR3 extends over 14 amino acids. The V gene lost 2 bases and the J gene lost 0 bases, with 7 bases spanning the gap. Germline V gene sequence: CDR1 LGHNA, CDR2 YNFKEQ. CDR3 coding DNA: TGTGCCAGCAGCCAACAAGAGGTGAACACTGAAGCTTTCTTT. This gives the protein CASSQQEVNTEAFF.

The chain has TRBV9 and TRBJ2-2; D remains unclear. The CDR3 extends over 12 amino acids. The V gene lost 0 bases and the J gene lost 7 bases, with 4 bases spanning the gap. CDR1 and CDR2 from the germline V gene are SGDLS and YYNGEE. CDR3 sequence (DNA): TGTGCCAGCAGCGTAGGGGTCGGGGAGCTGTTTTTT. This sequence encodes CASSVGVGELFF.

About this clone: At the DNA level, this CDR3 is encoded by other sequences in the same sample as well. CDR3 amino acids: CASRLQGSEQYF. The CDR3, as DNA: TGTGCCAGCAGGCTGCAGGGTAGCGAGCAGTACTTC. The chain joins TRBV28 to TRBJ2-7; TRBD1 is a possible D gene (5 bases). Deletions cut 6 bases from V and 6 bases from J, with 12 bases between. The germline V gene has CDR1 MDHEN and CDR2 SYDVKM. The CDR3 runs to 12 residues. Supplemented by reference TRBV28 and TRBJ2-7, the full variable domain reads DVKVTQSSRYLVKRTGEKVFLECVQDMDHENMFWYRQDPGLGLRLIYFSYDVKMKEKGDIPEGYSVSREKKERFSLILESASTNQTSMYLCASRLQGSEQYFGPGTRLTVT.

CDR3 residues: CASSLGGRSEEQYF. In DNA form, the CDR3 reads TGTGCCAGCAGTTTAGGCGGGAGGTCTGAAGAGCAGTACTTC. The rearrangement joins TRBV28 to TRBJ2-7, with 8 bases matching TRBD2. Trimming cost V 2 bases and J 7 bases; bases outside gene matches: 7. This CDR3 is built from 14 residues. Looked up from germline, CDR1 is MDHEN and CDR2 is SYDVKM.